The 9 T cell receptor beta chains listed next were all sequenced from one sample in a study of OX40 agonist ivuxolimab in advanced cancers. Here immunoSEQ multiplex PCR was the method, and the copy in TCRdb shows in-frame clones only, minus some. In the table there are around 95,000 clones, around 92% of which are singletons. Here the sequenced sample was CD4+ or CD8+ T cells sorted from blood, taken in a trial of the OX40 agonist ivuxolimab. The receptors shown here come from an adult with an advanced solid tumor such as melanoma, head and neck, liver or kidney cancer.

The V gene is TRBV6-6, the J gene TRBJ1-5; tentative D call: TRBD1 (6 bases). The germline V gene has CDR1 MNHNY and CDR2 SVGAGI (reference sequence). V dropped 2 bases and J dropped 0 bases, with 11 bases sitting between them. CDR3 size: 16 residues. Written as DNA, the CDR3 is TGTGCCAGCAGTTACGGGGGGCAGAATAGCAATCAGCCCCAGCATTTT. It translates to CASSYGGQNSNQPQHF.

V usage is TRBV19 and J usage is TRBJ1-2; tentative D call: TRBD1 (6 bases). Trimming took 4 bases from V and 1 from J, leaving 10 bases between them. This CDR3 region has 14 residues. Germline loops: CDR1 LNHDA, CDR2 SQIVND (reference sequence). CDR3 nucleotides: TGTGCCAGTAGTAAGTACAGGGATAACTATGGCTACACCTTC. Protein: CASSKYRDNYGYTF.

V and J are TRBV28 and TRBJ1-3, with a weak D call TRBD1 (5 bases). The germline gives CDR1 MDHEN, CDR2 SYDVKM. V shed 6 bases and J shed 0 bases, with 15 bases lying between them. The CDR3 runs 16 residues. The CDR3 protein is CASSVQGQGSGNTIYF. The DNA of the CDR3 is TGTGCCAGCAGCGTACAAGGGCAGGGCTCTGGAAACACCATATATTTT.

The rearrangement links TRBV4-3 to TRBJ1-6; no clear D gene. Germline lookup yields CDR1 LGHNA and CDR2 YSLEER. CDR3 length: 16 amino acids. V lost 0 bases and J lost 11, with 17 bases in between. CDR3 in amino acids: CASSQDKGPVLTPLHF. The CDR3 DNA follows: TGCGCCAGCAGCCAAGATAAGGGCCCGGTCTTGACACCCCTCCACTTT.

This sequence joins TRBV6-6 and TRBJ2-7; D gene uncertain. The V gene's germline CDR1 is MNHNY and CDR2 SVGAGI (reference sequence). Trimming removed 6 bases from V and 0 bases from J, with 6 bases in between. This CDR3 has 12 amino acids. CDR3: CASSPSSYEQYV. The CDR3 DNA reads as TGTGCCAGCAGCCCCAGCTCCTACGAGCAGTACGTC.

The chain couples TRBV7-2 to TRBJ2-3; the match to TRBD2 covers 14 bases. V was pared by 2 bases and J by 4 bases, with 8 bases of the junction left unmatched. Germline values: CDR1 SGHTA, CDR2 FQGNSA. The CDR3 extends over 18 amino acids. The CDR3 loop is CASSLKTSGRGQADTQYF. The CDR3, as DNA: TGTGCCAGCAGCTTAAAGACTAGCGGGAGGGGTCAGGCAGATACGCAGTATTTT.

The J gene is TRBJ2-1, the V gene TRBV20-1; D not resolved. Germline V CDR1 and CDR2: DFQATT, SNEGSKA (reference sequence). V was trimmed by 1 base and J by 8 bases, leaving 3 bases between them. This CDR3 has 10 residues. CDR3 sequence: CSARAYEQFF. The DNA for the CDR3 is TGCAGTGCTAGAGCTTATGAGCAGTTCTTC.

The chain recombines TRBV30 with TRBJ1-1; the match to TRBD1 covers 9 bases. Germline assignment: CDR1 GTSNPN and CDR2 SVGIG (reference sequence). The CDR3 has 13 amino acids. V lost 4 bases, J lost 10 bases, and 10 bases stayed unmatched. The CDR3 here is CAWTRPGQGIAFF. The CDR3 DNA is TGTGCCTGGACGAGGCCGGGACAGGGAATAGCTTTCTTT.

V and J are TRBV7-6 and TRBJ2-5; 8 positions agree with TRBD2. Trimming at V came to 5 bases and at J to 5 bases, leaving 10 bases not matched to a gene. Germline CDR1 is SGHVS and CDR2 is FNYEAQ. The CDR3 covers 15 residues. CDR3 region: CASSVRGGLTETQYF. In nucleotides, the CDR3 is TGTGCCAGCAGCGTACGGGGGGGCTTGACTGAGACCCAGTACTTC.